This T cell receptor (beta chain) was recovered during a study of memory CD8 T cells in hepatitis C reinfection (dated by TCRdb to 2016 to 2017). Background on the whole study: Two consecutive HCV infections were spontaneously resolved by three donors, whereas a primary infection was cleared by two donors who then became chronically infected after reinfection. Between the late 2000s and the early 2010s, a few reinfection cases that had stored pre-reinfection samples were identified. Previously published longitudinal data on tetramer+ CD8 T cell frequency were used to select the peak reinfection time point. In the reinfection study, participants who had resolved a prior HCV infection were followed every 3 months. Samples at the peak of reinfection were taken 3 to 8 weeks after reinfection was detected. The TCR beta repertoire of virus-specific CD8 T cells was tracked longitudinally in a handful of donors across an HCV reinfection episode. An HCV reinfection was defined as a positive HCV RNA test that came after two negative tests taken at least 60 days apart. What the work shows at the level of the full study, not this receptor alone: Because only a few donors were included, definitive conclusions about public clonotypes linked to secondary clearance could not be reached by the study.

Library preparation used the immunoSEQ multiplex PCR assay. Genomic DNA was extracted from sorted cells, and the TCR beta V, D and J regions were sequenced by Adaptive Biotechnologies' automated high-throughput method. A two-step, bias-controlled multiplex PCR was used to amplify the CDR3 regions. An Illumina instrument was used to sequence the amplified TCR beta libraries. In the source study's methods: Demultiplexed reads were processed to lower amplification and sequencing bias, and the IMGT database was used to assign CDR3 sequences to gene families. Repertoire data were analyzed with ImmunoSEQ software version 2.0. Out-of-frame sequences and sequences with stop codons in the CDR3 were removed from clonotype lists. Clonotypes with a frequency below 0.01% were excluded because such low-frequency clonotypes corresponded to less than one cell. To get richness, observed richness was divided by input cell number, while evenness came from dividing Shannon entropy by log observed richness. To measure repertoire diversity and how similar the repertoire was between time points, Simpson diversity and Morisita-Horn overlap indices were applied. Clonotypes were categorized as dominant (>1%), sub-dominant (0.5-0.99%), low abundance (0.1-0.49%) or lowest abundance (<0.1%). For the germline index, total nucleotide additions were subtracted from total CDR3 length, and that difference was then divided by total CDR3 length. Drawn from immuneACCESS, this table holds only the in-frame rearrangements with V and J called that TCRdb kept. Clones are partly lost; checked studies trace under half to an unresolved V gene and leave the rest unexplained. V, J and clone size derive from that table, while D and trimming were established from the DNA sequence. The sample contains about 47,000 clones, around nine tenths of them found a single time. Jointly, the top ten make up roughly 1.2% of the sample.

With regard to this clone: Its specific antigen is unknown. No base-level quality is on record; no much larger clone is a single base apart.

What this sample's time point label stands for: peak reinfection, 3 to 8 weeks after reinfection detection. Sorted cells were sequenced directly ex vivo, with no in vitro expansion before TCR sequencing. The donors were people who inject drugs and were enrolled in Canada's Montreal Acute Hepatitis C Cohort Study (HEPCO). As controls, total naive CD8 T cells, sorted as viable CD3+ CD8+ CD45RO-, were obtained from two donors at each of the three reinfection time points. Before sorting, cryopreserved peripheral blood mononuclear cells were thawed and used as the source for purifying CD8 T cells. Negative selection with the MACS CD8+ T cell Isolation Kit was used to enrich CD8 T cells. Cells were sorted on a BD FACSAria II sorter using FACSDiva software, and FlowJo was used for data analysis. The cysteine opens and the valine closes a CDR3 of 14 amino acids. Only CDR3 DNA remains: 42 bases, in frame from the first base. Trimming removed 4 bases from V and 0 bases from J; the gene matches leave 3 bases unexplained. CDR1 and CDR2, per the germline V gene, are MNHNS and SASEGT.

The sequencing input was naive CD8+ T cells sorted from blood. The sample's cell subset or site label is to be understood as: total naive CD8+CD45RO- T cells. This sequence originates from a man younger than 35 with hepatitis C virus infection. The sequence is built from TRBV6-1 and TRBJ2-7, and TRBD1 aligns with 7 junction nucleotides. CDR3 region: CASSAWDSSYEQYV. The DNA sequence follows: TGTGCCAGCAGTGCTTGGGACAGCTCCTACGAGCAGTACGTC.